These 20 T cell receptor beta chains share one sample of origin, sequenced in a study of blood T cell repertoires in COVID-19. The repertoire was sequenced with immunoSEQ multiplex PCR; TCRdb's copy has only in-frame clones and lacks some. Here the sample spans 50,000 to 60,000 clones, over 80% being singletons. Sequencing was done on a sample of peripheral blood. These receptors came from a man in his 70s with active COVID-19.

This chain uses TRBV6-5 with TRBJ1-5; 8 bases are shared with TRBD1. Germline CDR1 and CDR2: MNHEY and SVGAGI. Trimming cost V 2 bases and J 6 bases; bases outside gene matches: 6. This CDR3 region has 15 residues. The CDR3 reads CASSYDRGGRQPQHF. CDR3 sequence (DNA): TGTGCCAGCAGTTACGACAGGGGAGGCCGTCAGCCCCAGCATTTT.

A single count supports this clone. The chain has TRBV2 and TRBJ1-3; possibly TRBD1 for D (5 bases). The germline V and J ends were trimmed by 4 bases and 0 bases, with 10 bases remaining between them. Germline loops: CDR1 SNHLY, CDR2 FYNNEI. The CDR3 sequence is 15 residues long. CDR3 DNA sequence: TGTGCCAGCAGTGGGCTGGGACTCTCTGGAAACACCATATATTTT. Translated, it gives CASSGLGLSGNTIYF.

The chain links TRBV23-1 to TRBJ1-6; TRBD1 matches at 10 bases. Being an ORF, TRBV23-1 has a function that is uncertain. The CDR3 is 12 residues long. Trimming cost V 9 bases and J 11 bases; bases outside gene matches: 4. The CDR3 region is CASWTGGAPLHF. In DNA, the CDR3 is TGCGCCAGTTGGACAGGGGGGGCACCCCTCCACTTT.

The V gene is TRBV20-1, the J gene TRBJ1-2; D is undetermined. CDR3 size: 11 residues. V lost 7 bases, J lost 6 bases, and 12 bases lay in between. Germline V gene lookup returns CDR1 DFQATT and CDR2 SNEGSKA (reference sequence). The CDR3 DNA is TGCAGTGTCAAGACCGGGAATGGCTACACCTTC. Encoded protein: CSVKTGNGYTF.

The chain joins TRBV4-3 to TRBJ1-6; 9 bases align to TRBD1. Germline CDR1 is LGHNA and CDR2 is YSLEER. V gave up 0 bases and J gave up 9 bases; unmatched junction bases: 12. The CDR3 spans 18 residues. The CDR3 spells CASSQDSRRGTGSSPLHF. The CDR3 DNA reads TGCGCCAGCAGCCAAGATAGCCGTAGAGGGACAGGGTCTTCACCCCTCCACTTT.

The J gene is TRBJ2-7, the V gene TRBV3-1 (or the pseudogene TRBV3-2); TRBD2 matches at 14 bases. The CDR3 is 18 amino acids. With V trimmed by 6 bases and J by 2 bases, 12 bases remained unmatched. Germline V gene data show CDR1 as LGHDT and CDR2 as YNNKEL (reference sequence). The CDR3 loop is CASSRIPGLAGAAYEQYF. The DNA for the CDR3 is TGTGCCAGCAGTCGTATACCGGGACTAGCGGGGGCAGCCTACGAGCAGTACTTC.

V is TRBV19 and J is TRBJ2-7, with 10 bases that match TRBD2. V shed 6 bases, J shed 2 bases, and the junction held 13 bases outside the gene matches. This CDR3 contains 17 residues. Germline CDR1 is LNHDA and CDR2 is SQIVND (reference sequence). The CDR3: CASSRSGLAGVTYEQYF. The CDR3, as DNA: TGTGCCAGTAGCCGATCTGGGCTAGCGGGGGTTACCTACGAGCAGTACTTC.

This chain joins TRBV11-2 and TRBJ1-3; D not resolved. Trimming stripped 0 bases from V and 7 bases from J, with 10 bases between. Germline V lookup: CDR1 SGHAT, CDR2 FQNNGV. The CDR3 spans 14 residues. CDR3 DNA: TGTGCCAGCAGCTTAGATCCAGGAAGGAACACCATATATTTT. It encodes CASSLDPGRNTIYF.

This clone was seen more than once but under ten times. J is TRBJ1-6 and V is TRBV7-8; the D is unclear. The V gene lost 5 bases and the J gene lost 2 bases, with 13 bases spanning the gap. Per germline, CDR1 SGHVS and CDR2 FQNEAQ. The CDR3 covers 16 residues. The DNA of the CDR3 is TGTGCCAGCAGCCCCGGGAGTGGGGCCTATAATTCACCCCTCCACTTT. This encodes CASSPGSGAYNSPLHF.

The chain couples TRBV5-4 to TRBJ2-5; TRBD2 is a possible D gene (5 bases). The germline V gene encodes CDR1 SGHNT and CDR2 YYREEE (reference sequence). With 0 bases removed from V and 5 bases from J, the gap between germline ends came to 8 bases. The CDR3 length is 13 residues. CDR3 region: CASSLGETETQYF. The CDR3 DNA is TGTGCCAGCAGCTTGGGGGAGACGGAGACCCAGTACTTC.

The chain employs TRBV15 and TRBJ1-4, with a tentative D call TRBD1 (6 bases). The V gene lost 4 bases and the J gene lost 5 bases, with 11 bases spanning the gap. The CDR3 has 14 amino acids. The germline gives CDR1 LNHNV, CDR2 YYDKDF (reference sequence). This CDR3 reads CATSMGAENEKLFF. The CDR3 DNA reads as TGTGCCACCAGCATGGGGGCAGAGAATGAAAAACTGTTTTTT. Full variable domain (rest looked up from reference TRBV15 and TRBJ1-4): DAMVIQNPRYQVTQFGKPVTLSCSQTLNHNVMYWYQQKSSQAPKLLFHYYDKDFNNEADTPDNFQSRRPNTSFCFLDIRSPGLGDTAMYLCATSMGAENEKLFFGSGTQLSVL.

This rearrangement joins TRBV2 to TRBJ1-5, with TRBD1 identical over 9 bases. The V gene's germline CDR1 is SNHLY and CDR2 FYNNEI. The CDR3 totals 16 residues. Unmatched junction bases numbered 12, after V lost 6 bases and J lost 6 bases. The CDR3 sequence: CASSVLGTGYGQPQHF. In DNA, the CDR3 is TGTGCCAGCAGCGTATTGGGGACAGGGTACGGTCAGCCCCAGCATTTT. The whole variable domain, remainder taken from reference TRBV2 and TRBJ1-5, is EPEVTQTPSHQVTQMGQEVILRCVPISNHLYFYWYRQILGQKVEFLVSFYNNEISEKSEIFDDQFSVERPDGSNFTLKIRSTKLEDSAMYFCASSVLGTGYGQPQHFGDGTRLSIL.

The chain recombines TRBV6-2 or TRBV6-3 with TRBJ2-1; the match to TRBD2 covers 12 bases. Germline CDR1 is MNHEY and CDR2 is SVGEGT. This CDR3 comprises 18 residues. The J segment lost 7 bases and the V segment lost 1 base, leaving 11 bases of the junction unmatched. The CDR3 DNA reads as TGTGCCAGCAGTTACTTCCCCTCCCTAGCGGGGGGGCGTAATGAGCAGTTCTTC. This sequence encodes CASSYFPSLAGGRNEQFF.

The chain carries TRBV7-9 and TRBJ1-2; D possibly corresponds to TRBD1 (5 bases). With 5 bases removed from V and 0 bases from J, the gap between germline ends came to 10 bases. Germline V gene sequence: CDR1 SEHNR, CDR2 FQNEAQ (reference sequence). CDR3 length: 14 amino acids. CDR3: CASSPGMANYGYTF. As DNA, the CDR3 is TGTGCCAGCAGCCCAGGGATGGCTAACTATGGCTACACCTTC.

This chain connects TRBV19 to TRBJ1-5; perhaps TRBD1 as D (5 bases). V was pared by 4 bases and J by 4 bases, with 14 bases between. The CDR3 runs to 15 residues. Germline values: CDR1 LNHDA, CDR2 SQIVND (reference sequence). This chain's CDR3 is CASSRGVRGNQPQHF. CDR3 DNA: TGTGCCAGTAGTAGAGGGGTACGGGGGAATCAGCCCCAGCATTTT.

This clone appeared once. The chain carries TRBV3-1 (or the pseudogene TRBV3-2) and TRBJ2-2; 13 nucleotides match TRBD2. This CDR3 region has 18 residues. The V gene's germline CDR1 is LGHDT and CDR2 YNNKEL (reference sequence). J was trimmed by 7 bases and V by 4 bases; bases with no gene match: 12. The DNA for the CDR3 is TGTGCCAGCAGCCCCCGGGGACTAGCGGGGCCCCCATTCGGGGAGCTGTTTTTT. Its translation is CASSPRGLAGPPFGELFF.

The chain uses TRBV5-4 and TRBJ1-1, with a weak D call TRBD1 (5 bases). The germline CDR1 and CDR2 sequences are SGHNT and YYREEE (reference sequence). Deletions cut 0 bases from V and 1 base from J, with 10 bases between. This CDR3 has 15 residues. CDR3 loop: CASSLVVGANTEAFF. In nucleotides, the CDR3 is TGTGCCAGCAGCTTGGTAGTAGGGGCGAACACTGAAGCTTTCTTT.

This rearrangement joins TRBV7-2 to TRBJ2-1; D uncertain. Trimming removed 2 bases at V and 12 bases at J, with 11 bases between. CDR1 SGHTA and CDR2 FQGNSA come from the germline V gene. This CDR3 has 12 residues. The CDR3 DNA reads as TGTGCCAGCAGCTTACGAGCCTTCGGGCAGTTCTTC. Translating gives CASSLRAFGQFF.

The chain links TRBV6-5 to TRBJ2-3; 10 bases map to TRBD2. Trimming at V came to 0 bases and at J to 6 bases, leaving 6 bases not matched to a gene. The germline CDR1 and CDR2 sequences are MNHEY and SVGAGI. The CDR3 is 16 amino acids. The CDR3 nucleotides read TGTGCCAGCAGTTACTCAGCGGGGGGGCCCACGGATACGCAGTATTTT. Translation: CASSYSAGGPTDTQYF.

The chain has TRBV12-3 or TRBV12-4 and TRBJ1-1; the D gene is possibly TRBD1 (5 bases). This CDR3 is 13 amino acids long. Trimming stripped 5 bases from V and 7 bases from J, with 14 bases between. The CDR3 loop reads CASSPGHLSEAFF. The CDR3 region has the DNA TGTGCCAGCAGTCCCGGACACTTGAGTGAAGCTTTCTTT.